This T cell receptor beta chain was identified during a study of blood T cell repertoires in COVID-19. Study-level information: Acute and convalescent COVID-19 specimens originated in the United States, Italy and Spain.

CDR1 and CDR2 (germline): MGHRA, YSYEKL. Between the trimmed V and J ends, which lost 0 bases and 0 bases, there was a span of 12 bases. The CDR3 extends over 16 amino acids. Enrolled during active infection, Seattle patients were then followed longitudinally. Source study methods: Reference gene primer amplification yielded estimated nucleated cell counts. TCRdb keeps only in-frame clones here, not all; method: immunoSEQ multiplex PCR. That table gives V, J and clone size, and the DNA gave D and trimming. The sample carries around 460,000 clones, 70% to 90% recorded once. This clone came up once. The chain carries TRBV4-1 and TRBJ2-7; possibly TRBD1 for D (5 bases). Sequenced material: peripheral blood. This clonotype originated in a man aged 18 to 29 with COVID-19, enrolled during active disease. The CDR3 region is CASSQEPWTSSYEQYF. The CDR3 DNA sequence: TGCGCCAGCAGCCAAGAGCCGTGGACATCCTCCTACGAGCAGTACTTC.